This passage covers 25 T cell receptor beta chains from one sample sequenced in a study of identical twins. One entry per CDR3 protein results from TCRdb running MiXCR on the 5' RACE reads. The table has a few hundred thousand distinct CDR3 sequences, 7.5% to 10% seen once. The sample also formed part of further work on yellow fever vaccine responses in identical twins.

The sequencing sample was made of PBMCs. The origin of the receptors is a woman in her late teens or twenties in good health.

This clonotype was found a few times. V and J are TRBV12-3 or TRBV12-4 and TRBJ2-3; D gene unclear. V was clipped by 3 bases and J by 2 bases, with 6 bases between them. This CDR3 has 13 amino acids. This CDR3 reads CASSLVTTDTQYF. CDR3 bases: TGTGCCAGCAGTTTGGTTACCACAGATACGCAGTATTTT.

This chain links TRBV6-2 or TRBV6-3 with TRBJ2-7, with D possibly being TRBD2 (5 bases). Germline CDR1 MNHEY, CDR2 SVGEGT. The CDR3 loop spans 13 amino acids. V gave up 8 bases and J gave up 2 bases, with 13 bases separating them. The CDR3 loop reads CASGEDSTYEQYF. The CDR3 DNA reads TGTGCCAGCGGTGAGGACTCGACCTACGAGCAGTACTTC.

The chain has TRBV7-2 and TRBJ2-1, with D unclear. This CDR3 has 13 amino acids. V gave up 4 bases and J gave up 7 bases, with 11 bases separating them. Germline V gene data show CDR1 as SGHTA and CDR2 as FQGNSA. The CDR3 DNA sequence: TGTGCCAGCAGCTCGACGGCTAGGAATGAGCAGTTCTTC. It is translated as CASSSTARNEQFF.

This clonotype was counted many times. The chain recombines TRBV7-9 with TRBJ1-4; D is unresolved. The CDR3 loop spans 15 amino acids. Germline V gives CDR1 SEHNR, CDR2 FQNEAQ (reference sequence). Trimming stripped 4 bases from V and 0 bases from J, with 9 bases between. Here the CDR3 DNA reads TGTGCCAGCAGCTACTCACAGCCAACTAATGAAAAACTGTTTTTT. Its protein is CASSYSQPTNEKLFF.

The genes are TRBV6-2 or TRBV6-3 and TRBJ2-1; 11 bases line up with TRBD2. This CDR3 comprises 17 residues. Losses at the gene ends were 6 bases for V and 3 bases for J; bases not matched to a gene: 10. In germline, CDR1 is MNHEY, CDR2 SVGEGT. The CDR3 protein is CASSSRLAGLNYNEQFF. CDR3 sequence (DNA): TGTGCCAGCAGCAGCCGACTAGCGGGGCTGAACTACAATGAGCAGTTCTTC.

This clonotype was seen many times. This chain uses TRBV10-3 with TRBJ2-7; TRBD2 matches 10 bases. Trimming cost V 4 bases and J 6 bases; bases outside gene matches: 6. Germline CDR1 reads ENHRY; CDR2 reads SYGVKD. The CDR3 is 14 amino acids. In nucleotides, the CDR3 is TGTGCCATCAGTGGGACTAGCGGATCAGGCGAGCAGTACTTC. Its protein product is CAISGTSGSGEQYF.

Only a few counts were recorded for this clonotype. The chain couples TRBV15 to TRBJ2-5; 8 positions match TRBD2. J gave up 5 bases and V 0 bases, and 11 bases lay outside the gene matches. This CDR3 has 17 residues. Germline V gene data show CDR1 as LNHNV and CDR2 as YYDKDF (reference sequence). The CDR3 sequence is CATSRDPPGGLAETQYF. CDR3 coding DNA: TGTGCCACCAGCAGAGACCCCCCGGGGGGGCTAGCCGAGACCCAGTACTTC.

This clonotype was seen at least ten times. This chain connects TRBV12-3 or TRBV12-4 to TRBJ1-6; TRBD1 is a possible D gene (5 bases). The CDR3 contains 14 residues. Deletions cut 1 base from V and 10 bases from J, with 11 bases between. This CDR3 is CASSLEGAVSPLHF. The CDR3 nucleotides are TGTGCCAGCAGTTTAGAAGGGGCTGTGTCACCCCTCCACTTT.

This clonotype was counted at least ten times. V and J are TRBV6-5 and TRBJ2-7, with D possibly being TRBD1 (5 bases). The ends were cut back, 2 bases at V and 0 bases at J, with 8 bases in the middle. The CDR3 contains 14 residues. The V gene's germline CDR1 is MNHEY and CDR2 SVGAGI. The CDR3 nucleotides read TGTGCCAGCAGTTACAGCAGGGTCTCCTACGAGCAGTACTTC. Translation: CASSYSRVSYEQYF.

V and J are TRBV27 and TRBJ1-4; D gene uncertain. The V gene lost 0 bases and the J gene lost 6 bases, with 11 bases spanning the gap. The CDR3 spans 15 residues. The V gene's germline CDR1 is MNHEY and CDR2 SMNVEV (reference sequence). CDR3 nucleotides: TGTGCCAGCAGTTTATCCACAGTGCGAGATGAAAAACTGTTTTTT. It is translated as CASSLSTVRDEKLFF.

This clonotype was recorded a few times. The chain has TRBV6-2 or TRBV6-3 and TRBJ2-7; 8 nucleotides agree with TRBD1. The V segment lost 0 bases and the J segment 1 base; nucleotides outside the gene matches: 2. Germline V gives CDR1 MNHEY, CDR2 SVGEGT. The CDR3 is made up of 15 amino acids. DNA for the CDR3: TGTGCCAGCAGTTACTCGGGGGACAGGTCCTACGAGCAGTACTTC. Its translation: CASSYSGDRSYEQYF.

The chain links TRBV6-5 to TRBJ2-3; D gene unclear. The length of the CDR3 is 12 residues. CDR1 and CDR2 (germline): MNHEY, SVGAGI. The V end lost 8 bases, the J end lost 2 bases, and 8 bases lay between the germline ends. The CDR3 DNA reads as TGTGCCAGCGGCCCGTACACAGATACGCAGTATTTT. Encoded protein: CASGPYTDTQYF.

This clonotype showed up many times. The chain uses TRBV9 and TRBJ2-7; TRBD2 agrees at 8 bases. The V and J ends lost 0 bases and 0 bases, in that order; junction bases with no gene match: 2. CDR1 and CDR2 from the germline V gene are SGDLS and YYNGEE. This CDR3 is built from 15 residues. CDR3 in DNA: TGTGCCAGCAGCGTAGCGGGGGGGCCCTCCTACGAGCAGTACTTC. Its protein is CASSVAGGPSYEQYF.

This clonotype has at least ten counts. J is TRBJ2-3 and V is TRBV10-3; D perhaps matches TRBD2 (5 bases). Trimming took 6 bases from V and 3 from J, leaving 10 bases between them. Germline CDR1 reads ENHRY; CDR2 reads SYGVKD. This CDR3 region has 13 residues. In nucleotides, the CDR3 is TGTGCCATCAGACCCCGAGGGACAGATACGCAGTATTTT. The encoded protein is CAIRPRGTDTQYF.

This clonotype was found a few times. The rearrangement joins TRBV7-2 to TRBJ2-3, with 10 nucleotides matching TRBD1. This CDR3 comprises 13 residues. Germline V gene data show CDR1 as SGHTA and CDR2 as FQGNSA. The V and J ends lost 6 bases and 7 bases, in that order; junction bases with no gene match: 4. CDR3 amino acids: CASSPDRGYTQYF. The CDR3 nucleotides are TGTGCCAGCAGTCCGGACAGGGGGTATACGCAGTATTTT.

This clonotype has at least ten counts. The chain employs TRBV27 and TRBJ2-1, with TRBD1 matching 12 bases. This CDR3 is built from 15 residues. With 7 bases clipped from V and 6 bases from J, the junction kept 7 bases outside the gene matches. CDR1 and CDR2 (germline): MNHEY, SMNVEV (reference sequence). The CDR3 loop reads CASTSGDRGPNEQFF. DNA for the CDR3: TGTGCCAGCACATCCGGGGACAGGGGGCCCAATGAGCAGTTCTTC.

This clonotype was detected ten times or more. This chain links TRBV5-1 with TRBJ2-1, with a tentative D call TRBD1 (5 bases). Trimming took off 2 bases at V and 7 bases at J, with 19 bases between the two ends. Looked up from germline, CDR1 is SGHRS and CDR2 is YFSETQ. CDR3 length: 16 residues. The CDR3 is CASSLSRVTRSNEQFF. In DNA, the CDR3 is TGCGCCAGCAGCTTAAGCAGGGTAACGAGGTCGAATGAGCAGTTCTTC.

This clonotype was detected many times. The chain is built from TRBV7-2 and TRBJ2-3; TRBD2 matches 9 bases. J was trimmed by 2 bases and V by 1 base; bases with no gene match: 4. Germline CDR1 SGHTA, CDR2 FQGNSA. This CDR3 has 16 amino acids. CDR3 in amino acids: CASSLGASGTTDTQYF. CDR3 coding DNA: TGTGCCAGCAGCTTAGGTGCTAGCGGGACCACAGATACGCAGTATTTT.

This clonotype was found a few times. V is TRBV6-2 or TRBV6-3 and J is TRBJ2-2, with 8 bases identical to TRBD1. Trimming at V came to 6 bases and at J to 4 bases, leaving 10 bases not matched to a gene. Germline V gene data show CDR1 as MNHEY and CDR2 as SVGEGT. The CDR3 is 16 amino acids. CDR3 DNA: TGTGCCAGCAGAATCCAGGGGGCTGAGTTCACCGGGGAGCTGTTTTTT. Translation gives CASRIQGAEFTGELFF.

The gene calls are TRBV5-1 and TRBJ2-7; the D is unclear. Germline assignment: CDR1 SGHRS and CDR2 YFSETQ. The CDR3 runs to 13 residues. Trimming cost V 0 bases and J 6 bases, with 10 bases left between them. The CDR3 sequence: CASSLEGAGEQYF. The DNA of the CDR3 is TGCGCCAGCAGCTTGGAGGGCGCAGGCGAGCAGTACTTC.

This clonotype was counted many times. CDR3 DNA: TGTGCCAGCATCCGGCAAGGGGAGCAGTACTTC. This sequence encodes CASIRQGEQYF. The rearrangement uses TRBV7-9 and TRBJ2-7, with unresolved D. CDR3 length: 11 amino acids. V was pared by 7 bases and J by 7 bases, with 11 bases between. Germline CDR1 SEHNR, CDR2 FQNEAQ (reference sequence).

The V call is TRBV7-9, the J call TRBJ1-1, with 9 bases identical to TRBD1. The CDR3 has 15 amino acids. Per germline, CDR1 SEHNR and CDR2 FQNEAQ (reference sequence). V gave up 3 bases and J gave up 1 base; unmatched junction bases: 3. CDR3 loop: CASSLPTGGNTEAFF. CDR3 sequence (DNA): TGTGCCAGCAGCTTGCCGACAGGGGGGAACACTGAAGCTTTCTTT.

This chain links TRBV10-3 with TRBJ2-7; D perhaps matches TRBD1 (6 bases). The CDR3 sequence is 12 residues long. V was clipped by 4 bases and J by 6 bases, with 10 bases between them. Germline V CDR1 and CDR2: ENHRY, SYGVKD. CDR3 in amino acids: CAISVRGGEQYF. The CDR3 region has the DNA TGTGCCATCAGTGTTCGAGGGGGCGAGCAGTACTTC.

The gene calls are TRBV6-1 and TRBJ2-7; no clear D. This CDR3 spans 13 amino acids. The V end lost 6 bases, the J end lost 0 bases, and 9 bases lay between the germline ends. Germline V gives CDR1 MNHNS, CDR2 SASEGT. CDR3 nucleotides: TGTGCCAGCAGACAAGAAAGCTCCTACGAGCAGTACTTC. Its translation: CASRQESSYEQYF.

The V call is TRBV7-2, the J call TRBJ2-2; the D is unclear. This CDR3 has 15 residues. V dropped 2 bases and J dropped 6 bases, with 13 bases sitting between them. The germline CDR1 and CDR2 sequences are SGHTA and FQGNSA. CDR3 residues: CASSLILLVPGELFF. In nucleotides, the CDR3 is TGTGCCAGCAGCTTAATTCTCCTAGTCCCCGGGGAGCTGTTTTTT.